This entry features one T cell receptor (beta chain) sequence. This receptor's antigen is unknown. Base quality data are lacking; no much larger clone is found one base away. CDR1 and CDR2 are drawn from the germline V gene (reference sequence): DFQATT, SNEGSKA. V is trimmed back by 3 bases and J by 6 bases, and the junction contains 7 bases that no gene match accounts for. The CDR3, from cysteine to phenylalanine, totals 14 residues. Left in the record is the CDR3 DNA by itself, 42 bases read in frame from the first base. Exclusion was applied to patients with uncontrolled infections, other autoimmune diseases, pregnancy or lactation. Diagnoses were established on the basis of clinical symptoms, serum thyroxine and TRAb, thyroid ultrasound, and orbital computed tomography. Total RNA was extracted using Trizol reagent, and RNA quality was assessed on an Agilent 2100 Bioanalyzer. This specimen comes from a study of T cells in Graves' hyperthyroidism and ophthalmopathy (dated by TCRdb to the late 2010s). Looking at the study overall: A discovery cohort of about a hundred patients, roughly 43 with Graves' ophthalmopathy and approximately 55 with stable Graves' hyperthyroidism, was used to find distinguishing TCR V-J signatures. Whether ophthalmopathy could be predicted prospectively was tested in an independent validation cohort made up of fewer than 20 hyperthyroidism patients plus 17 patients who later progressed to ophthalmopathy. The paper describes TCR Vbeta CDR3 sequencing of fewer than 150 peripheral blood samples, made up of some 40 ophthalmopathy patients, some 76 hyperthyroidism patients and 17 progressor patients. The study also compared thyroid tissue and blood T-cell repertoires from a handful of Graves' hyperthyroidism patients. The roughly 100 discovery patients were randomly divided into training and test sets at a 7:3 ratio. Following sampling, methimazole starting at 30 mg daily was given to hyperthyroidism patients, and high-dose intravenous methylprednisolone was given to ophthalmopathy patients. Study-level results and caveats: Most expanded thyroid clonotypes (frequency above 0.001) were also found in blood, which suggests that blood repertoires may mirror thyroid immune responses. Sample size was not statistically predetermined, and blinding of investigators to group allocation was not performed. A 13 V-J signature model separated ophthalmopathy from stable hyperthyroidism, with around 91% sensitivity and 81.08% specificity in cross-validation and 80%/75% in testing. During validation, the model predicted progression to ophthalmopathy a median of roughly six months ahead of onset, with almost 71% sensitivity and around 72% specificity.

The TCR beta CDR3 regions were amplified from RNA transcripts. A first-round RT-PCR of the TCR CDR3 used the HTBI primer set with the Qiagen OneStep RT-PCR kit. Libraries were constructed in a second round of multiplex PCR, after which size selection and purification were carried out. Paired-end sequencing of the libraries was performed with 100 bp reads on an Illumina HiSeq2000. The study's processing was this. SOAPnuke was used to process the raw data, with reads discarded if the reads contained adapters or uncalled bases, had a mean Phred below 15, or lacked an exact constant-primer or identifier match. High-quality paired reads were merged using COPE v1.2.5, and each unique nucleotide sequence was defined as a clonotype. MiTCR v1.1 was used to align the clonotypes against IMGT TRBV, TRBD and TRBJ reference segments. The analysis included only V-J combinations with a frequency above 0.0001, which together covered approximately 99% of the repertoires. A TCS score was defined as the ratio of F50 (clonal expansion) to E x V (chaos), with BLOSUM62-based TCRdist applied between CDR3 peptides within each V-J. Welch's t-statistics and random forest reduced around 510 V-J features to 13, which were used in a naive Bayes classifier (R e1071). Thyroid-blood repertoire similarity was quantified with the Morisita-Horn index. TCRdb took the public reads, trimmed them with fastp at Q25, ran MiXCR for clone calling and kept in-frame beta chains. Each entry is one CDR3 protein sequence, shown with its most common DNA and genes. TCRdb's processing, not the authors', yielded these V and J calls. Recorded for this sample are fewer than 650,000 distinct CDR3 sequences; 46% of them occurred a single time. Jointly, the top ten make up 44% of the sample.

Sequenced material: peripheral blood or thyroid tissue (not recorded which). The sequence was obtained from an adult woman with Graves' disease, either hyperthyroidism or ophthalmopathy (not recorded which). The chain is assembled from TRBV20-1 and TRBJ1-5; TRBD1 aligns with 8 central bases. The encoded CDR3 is CSARTDRESQPQHF. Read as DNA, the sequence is TGCAGTGCTAGGACGGACAGGGAAAGTCAGCCCCAGCATTTT.